These T cell receptor beta chains were read from a single sample in a study of blood T cell repertoires in COVID-19. Clones were sequenced by immunoSEQ multiplex PCR, and TCRdb holds only the in-frame ones, with some missing. The profile shows 30,000 to 40,000 clones, approximately 91% of them singletons. The sample consisted of peripheral blood. All receptors derive from a man in his 70s with active COVID-19. Each CDR3 is given with its conserved first and last residue. The D gene is left open where the match is weak. The size field is filled for only some rows; it gives once, few, many or a size class.

clone_size	d_call	v_call	j_call	cdr3_length	cdr3_aa	cdr3_nt
few	NA	TRBV25-1	TRBJ2-1	13	CASSLGGGNEQFF	TGTGCCAGCAGTTTGGGGGGTGGCAATGAGCAGTTCTTC
once	NA	TRBV27	TRBJ1-5	12	CASSPYNQPQHF	TGTGCCAGCAGTCCCTACAATCAGCCCCAGCATTTT
NA	NA	TRBV19	TRBJ2-6	15	CASSPGDSGANVLTF	TGTGCCAGTAGTCCGGGGGACTCTGGGGCCAACGTCCTGACTTTC
NA	TRBD1	TRBV19	TRBJ1-2	16	CASSIGYAGGSDGYTF	TGTGCCAGTAGTATAGGGTACGCAGGGGGAAGTGACGGCTACACCTTC
NA	TRBD2	TRBV2	TRBJ2-7	15	CATGFASGAGYEQYF	TGTGCCACCGGATTCGCAAGCGGGGCTGGGTATGAGCAGTACTTC
once	NA	TRBV5-1	TRBJ2-1	13	CASSLDETRLKFF	TGCGCCAGCAGCTTGGACGAGACTAGGTTAAAGTTCTTC
NA	TRBD1	TRBV5-4	TRBJ2-7	13	CASSAGQGYEQYF	TGTGCCAGCAGCGCGGGACAGGGTTACGAGCAGTACTTC
NA	TRBD1	TRBV18	TRBJ2-6	17	CATVPGQGALGANVLTF	TGTGCCACCGTACCGGGACAGGGGGCGCTAGGGGCCAACGTCCTGACTTTC
few	NA	TRBV11-3	TRBJ2-2	14	CASSFPGNTGELFF	TGTGCCAGCAGCTTCCCAGGAAACACCGGGGAGCTGTTTTTT
NA	NA	TRBV6-2/TRBV6-3	TRBJ2-2	16	CASSYGSSGNTGELFF	TGTGCCAGCAGTTACGGTAGTAGCGGGAACACCGGGGAGCTGTTTTTT
NA	NA	TRBV18	TRBJ2-5	15	CASSPPGSGQETQYF	TGTGCCAGCTCACCCCCGGGCAGCGGCCAAGAGACCCAGTACTTC
NA	NA	TRBV4-1	TRBJ1-6	18	CASSPSGHRSSYNSPLHF	TGCGCCAGCAGCCCCTCCGGACACCGTAGCTCCTATAATTCACCCCTCCACTTT
NA	NA	TRBV7-2	TRBJ1-1	15	CASSLKGDGNTEAFF	TGTGCCAGCAGCTTAAAGGGAGACGGCAACACTGAAGCTTTCTTT
NA	TRBD1	TRBV6-5	TRBJ2-7	15	CASRNSGQSSYEQYF	TGTGCCAGCAGAAATTCGGGACAGAGCTCCTACGAGCAGTACTTC
NA	NA	TRBV12-3/TRBV12-4	TRBJ1-1	13	CASSRTRNTEAFF	TGTGCCAGCAGCCGCACAAGGAACACTGAAGCTTTCTTT
NA	TRBD1	TRBV24-1	TRBJ1-2	12	CATSSGGYGYTF	TGTGCCACCAGTTCAGGGGGCTATGGCTACACCTTC
NA	TRBD1	TRBV19	TRBJ2-7	15	CASSIVAGGSYEQYF	TGTGCCAGTAGTATCGTGGCAGGGGGCTCCTACGAGCAGTACTTC
once	NA	TRBV30	TRBJ1-5	13	CAWSLDSDQPQHF	TGTGCCTGGAGTCTTGACAGTGATCAGCCCCAGCATTTT
once	TRBD2	TRBV28	TRBJ2-5	17	CASSLTGTSGGQETQYF	TGTGCCAGCAGTTTAACCGGGACTAGCGGGGGCCAAGAGACCCAGTACTTC
NA	NA	TRBV6-2/TRBV6-3	TRBJ2-5	17	CASSYSMGHPRGETQYF	TGTGCCAGCAGTTACTCGATGGGACACCCACGAGGAGAGACCCAGTACTTC
NA	TRBD2	TRBV7-8	TRBJ2-3	17	CASSLEAGDHSTDTQYF	TGTGCCAGCAGCTTAGAAGCGGGAGATCACAGCACAGATACGCAGTATTTT
NA	TRBD2	TRBV24-1	TRBJ2-1	16	CATSDTTSGSYNEQFF	TGTGCCACCAGTGACACAACTAGCGGCTCCTACAATGAGCAGTTCTTC
NA	TRBD1	TRBV7-9	TRBJ1-1	15	CASSRDRGRNTEAFF	TGTGCCAGCAGCAGAGACAGGGGGCGGAACACTGAAGCTTTCTTT
NA	NA	TRBV6-2/TRBV6-3	TRBJ2-1	15	CASSSRGSSYNEQFF	TGTGCCAGCAGTTCTCGGGGGAGCTCCTACAATGAGCAGTTCTTC
NA	NA	TRBV28	TRBJ1-5	14	CASSLRQGHQPQHF	TGTGCCAGCAGTTTACGGCAGGGGCATCAGCCCCAGCATTTT
once	TRBD1	TRBV6-5	TRBJ1-1	15	CASSQMGQKNTEAFF	TGTGCCAGCAGCCAAATGGGACAGAAGAACACTGAAGCTTTCTTT
few	NA	TRBV9	TRBJ2-2	12	CASSVITGELFF	TGTGCCAGCAGCGTTATCACCGGGGAGCTGTTTTTT
NA	NA	TRBV5-1	TRBJ2-3	15	CASSLNRASTDTQYF	TGCGCCAGCAGCTTGAACAGAGCTAGCACAGATACGCAGTATTTT
NA	TRBD1	TRBV24-1	TRBJ1-2	16	CATSDPNRDRKAGYTF	TGTGCCACCAGTGACCCAAACCGGGACAGGAAGGCTGGCTACACCTTC
NA	NA	TRBV27	TRBJ2-1	17	CASSTPILGRGSNEQFF	TGTGCCAGCAGCACACCCATCCTTGGGAGAGGCAGCAATGAGCAGTTCTTC
NA	NA	TRBV14	TRBJ2-7	13	CASSRSRVHEQYF	TGTGCCAGCAGCCGGAGCAGGGTCCACGAGCAGTACTTC
NA	NA	TRBV5-4	TRBJ2-4	14	CASSWITSRNIQYF	TGTGCCAGCAGCTGGATAACTAGCAGGAACATTCAGTACTTC
NA	TRBD1	TRBV29-1	TRBJ1-1	13	CSVEGRGATEAFF	TGCAGCGTTGAGGGCAGGGGGGCCACTGAAGCTTTCTTT
NA	TRBD1	TRBV29-1	TRBJ1-2	13	CSVPGQGALGYTF	TGCAGCGTGCCGGGACAGGGGGCTCTTGGCTACACCTTC
NA	TRBD2	TRBV7-2	TRBJ2-3	17	CASSFPTSRSSTDTQYF	TGTGCCAGCAGCTTCCCGACTAGCCGATCTAGCACAGATACGCAGTATTTT
NA	NA	TRBV25-1	TRBJ1-1	13	CASRGVGRTEAFF	TGTGCCAGCAGGGGGGTCGGGAGGACTGAAGCTTTCTTT
NA	TRBD2	TRBV16	TRBJ2-1	16	CASSQEGALAGNEQFF	TGTGCCAGCAGCCAAGAAGGAGCGCTAGCGGGTAATGAGCAGTTCTTC
NA	NA	TRBV30	TRBJ1-6	17	CAWSTRSGSLGNAPLHF	TGTGCCTGGAGTACCCGGAGCGGGTCGTTGGGAAACGCACCCCTCCACTTT
once	NA	TRBV6-6	TRBJ2-6	17	CASSPPNRVSGANVLTF	TGTGCCAGCAGTCCACCGAACAGGGTTTCTGGGGCCAACGTCCTGACTTTC
NA	NA	TRBV30	TRBJ2-7	12	CGLDRNRGEQYF	TGTGGATTGGACAGGAACCGGGGGGAGCAGTACTTC
NA	NA	TRBV4-2	TRBJ1-5	16	CASSQEWRGAGRPQHF	TGTGCCAGCAGCCAAGAATGGCGGGGAGCAGGTCGGCCCCAGCATTTT
NA	NA	TRBV7-2	TRBJ1-4	14	CASSYAGFAEKLFF	TGTGCCAGCAGCTATGCAGGGTTCGCTGAAAAACTGTTTTTT
NA	TRBD2	TRBV2	TRBJ2-3	15	CASRLSGGSGDTQYF	TGTGCCAGCAGGTTAAGCGGGGGCTCGGGAGATACGCAGTATTTT
NA	NA	TRBV7-8	TRBJ2-7	15	CASSSPWGQTYEQYF	TGTGCCAGCAGCTCCCCGTGGGGCCAAACCTACGAGCAGTACTTC
few	NA	TRBV16	TRBJ2-2	14	CASSLSRGTGELFF	TGTGCCAGCAGCCTTTCGAGGGGGACCGGGGAGCTGTTTTTT